In its sample, the clone carrying this T cell receptor (beta chain) was seen a few times. Its antigen remains unknown. The data originate from a study of CD8 T cells in ankylosing spondylitis. Broader study findings: Seemingly distinctive of ankylosing spondylitis blood was a TCR beta motif formed by eight highly homologous variants.

Using its own MiXCR run on the 5' RACE reads, TCRdb lists one record per CDR3 protein. The sample carries around 890,000 distinct CDR3 sequences, 12% recorded once. CDR3 length: 14 residues. The germline gives CDR1 DFQATT, CDR2 SNEGSKA (reference sequence). V shed 5 bases and J shed 3 bases, with 11 bases lying between them. The TCR was taken from a male donor with ankylosing spondylitis. The sequenced sample was blood, either unsorted or a sorted T cell fraction (not recorded which). The V gene is TRBV20-1, the J gene TRBJ1-6, with D maybe TRBD1 (6 bases). CDR3 DNA sequence: TGCAGTGCTCGAACAGGGTTCTATAATTCACCCCTCCACTTT. Residues: CSARTGFYNSPLHF.